The sequence of this TCR beta chain was determined in a study of blood T cell repertoires in COVID-19. Background on the study: The United States, Italy and Spain supplied acute and convalescent COVID-19 samples. In each case, the material was cDNA or gDNA derived from T cells, B-cell-depleted T cells, or PBMCs.

Original processing notes: Nucleated cell counts were estimated from reference gene primer amplification. TCRdb keeps only in-frame clones here, not all; method: immunoSEQ multiplex PCR. The DNA was the basis for D and trimming; V, J and clone size are from that table. The data show roughly 270,000 clones, approximately 88% seen once. The CDR3 spans 16 residues. Trimming shortened V by 5 bases and J by 4 bases, and 19 bases separated the two germline ends. Germline V CDR1 and CDR2: SGHRS, YFSETQ. The sequenced material came from peripheral blood. The receptor was isolated from a man between 18 and 29 years old with active or convalescent COVID-19. The gene calls are TRBV5-1 and TRBJ2-1; D is perhaps TRBD1 (6 bases). DNA for the CDR3: TGCGCCAGCAGGGGCCTAGTCAGGGGCGCTTACAATGAGCAGTTCTTC. As protein: CASRGLVRGAYNEQFF.